The 22 T cell receptor beta chains reported below all come from one sample, sequenced in a study of early T cells in non-severe SARS-CoV-2 infection. MiXCR was run by TCRdb on the 5' RACE reads, yielding one entry per CDR3 protein. This sample has under 75,000 distinct CDR3 sequences, with around 14% found just once. The sequencing input was whole blood. These receptors were taken from an adult who was a healthcare worker with PCR-confirmed SARS-CoV-2 infection or an uninfected control (not recorded which).

This clonotype was recorded a few times. The CDR3 protein is CASSLTRFQPQHF. The CDR3 nucleotides are TGTGCCAGCAGTTTGACAAGGTTTCAGCCCCAGCATTTT. The chain combines TRBV28 with TRBJ1-5; D remains ambiguous. V lost 3 bases to trimming and J lost 6 bases, with 9 bases between them. There are 13 residues in the CDR3. The germline V gene has CDR1 MDHEN and CDR2 SYDVKM.

This clonotype occurred many times. The chain combines TRBV5-1 with TRBJ2-6; 7 nucleotides agree with TRBD1. CDR1 is SGHRS and CDR2 is YFSETQ in the germline V gene. J lost 4 bases, V lost 5 bases, and 6 bases had no gene match. The CDR3 is 15 amino acids. CDR3 DNA: TGCGCCAGCAGTCCGACAGGGACCGGGGCCAACGTCCTGACTTTC. This codes for CASSPTGTGANVLTF.

The J gene is TRBJ2-7, the V gene TRBV28, with 8 bases fitting TRBD2. Germline CDR1 MDHEN, CDR2 SYDVKM. The trim removed 5 bases at V and 0 bases at J, leaving 9 bases unmatched. This CDR3 is built from 16 residues. Written as DNA, the CDR3 is TGTGCCAGCAGTGTCCGCAACCTAGCGGGCTCCTACGAGCAGTACTTC. Amino acid sequence: CASSVRNLAGSYEQYF.

The sample holds a few counts of this clonotype. The chain carries TRBV6-2 or TRBV6-3 and TRBJ1-2, with D maybe TRBD1 (5 bases). CDR1 and CDR2 from the germline V gene are MNHEY and SVGEGT. V lost 6 bases and J 2 bases, leaving 16 bases between the germline ends. The CDR3 length is 15 residues. CDR3 sequence (DNA): TGTGCCAGCAGCCTTTCGGGACGCCTGAACTATGGCTACACCTTC. Translating it yields CASSLSGRLNYGYTF.

V is TRBV7-3 and J is TRBJ2-5; maybe TRBD2 (6 bases). The germline gives CDR1 SGHTA, CDR2 FQGTGA. CDR3 length equals 15 residues. Trimming removed 4 bases at V and 7 bases at J, with 19 bases between. CDR3 residues: CASSSSGDGYGTQYF. CDR3 sequence (DNA): TGTGCCAGCAGCTCGTCGGGGGATGGCTATGGGACCCAGTACTTC.

This clonotype was counted a few times. The chain links TRBV7-2 to TRBJ2-7; no firm D call. The germline V gene has CDR1 SGHTA and CDR2 FQGNSA. The CDR3 length is 12 residues. Trimming left V 1 base short and J 6 bases short, with 7 bases between. The CDR3 DNA is TGTGCCAGCAGCTTAGATCGAAGCGAGCAGTACTTC. Its translation is CASSLDRSEQYF.

This clonotype turned up a few times. The V gene is TRBV7-9, the J gene TRBJ2-1; D is unclear. The germline V gene encodes CDR1 SEHNR and CDR2 FQNEAQ (reference sequence). Trimming stripped 1 base from V and 10 bases from J, with 11 bases between. The CDR3 sequence is 13 residues long. CDR3 in amino acids: CASSLVGLPEQFF. DNA for the CDR3: TGTGCCAGCAGCTTAGTAGGTTTGCCGGAGCAGTTCTTC.

V gene TRBV5-6 combines with J gene TRBJ1-5; D is perhaps TRBD1 (5 bases). CDR1 and CDR2 (germline): SGHDT, YYEEEE. V was trimmed by 4 bases and J by 6 bases, leaving 11 bases between them. This CDR3 comprises 13 residues. The CDR3 here is CASSTGGSQPQHF. DNA for the CDR3: TGTGCCAGCAGCACGGGGGGAAGTCAGCCCCAGCATTTT.

This clonotype was observed a few times. This sequence joins TRBV15 and TRBJ2-3; 9 bases are shared with TRBD2. V shed 4 bases, J shed 2 bases, and the junction held 7 bases outside the gene matches. The CDR3 length is 16 residues. Germline assignment: CDR1 LNHNV and CDR2 YYDKDF (reference sequence). CDR3 amino acids: CATSKVAGVYTDTQYF. CDR3 in DNA: TGTGCCACCAGCAAGGTAGCGGGAGTTTACACAGATACGCAGTATTTT.

The chain is built from TRBV18 and TRBJ1-2; 7 positions match TRBD1. Per the germline V gene, CDR1 is KGHSH and CDR2 is LQKENI. The CDR3 spans 13 residues. J gave up 2 bases and V 3 bases, and 0 bases lay outside the gene matches. CDR3 DNA: TGTGCCAGCTCACCGGACAGGAACTATGGCTACACCTTC. This gives the protein CASSPDRNYGYTF.

The table lists this clonotype with a few counts. The chain is built from TRBV20-1 and TRBJ1-5; D uncertain. This CDR3 spans 14 amino acids. CDR1 is DFQATT, CDR2 SNEGSKA, per germline (reference sequence). The ends were cut back, 3 bases at V and 9 bases at J, with 18 bases in the middle. This CDR3 reads CSARLPRAAGPQHF. The CDR3, as DNA: TGCAGTGCTAGGCTACCCCGGGCCGCCGGGCCCCAGCATTTT.

There are many counts of this clonotype. The rearrangement links TRBV27 to TRBJ1-6, with TRBD1 matching 7 bases. This CDR3 has 15 amino acids. V shed 7 bases, J shed 9 bases, and the junction held 12 bases outside the gene matches. The germline V gene encodes CDR1 MNHEY and CDR2 SMNVEV (reference sequence). The CDR3 spells CASTLAGTVGSPLHF. DNA of the CDR3: TGTGCCAGCACCTTGGCCGGGACAGTTGGTTCACCCCTCCACTTT.

The rearrangement uses TRBV9 and TRBJ2-6; a possible D gene is TRBD2 (5 bases). Deletions cut 0 bases from V and 1 base from J, with 14 bases between. Germline CDR1 reads SGDLS; CDR2 reads YYNGEE. The CDR3 has 18 residues. CDR3 nucleotide sequence: TGTGCCAGCAGCGTAGAAGGCTCCACGGGGTCTGGGGCCAACGTCCTGACTTTC. This codes for CASSVEGSTGSGANVLTF.

The rearrangement links TRBV7-3 to TRBJ2-3, with D perhaps TRBD2 (5 bases). V lost 2 bases and J lost 0, with 9 bases in between. Germline-derived CDR1 and CDR2 are SGHTA and FQGTGA. This CDR3 has 15 amino acids. CDR3 loop: CASSLGGWSTDTQYF. The CDR3, as DNA: TGTGCCAGCAGCTTAGGAGGTTGGAGCACAGATACGCAGTATTTT.

The chain links TRBV7-2 to TRBJ2-7; D may be TRBD1 or TRBD2 (6 bases each). CDR1 is SGHTA and CDR2 is FQGNSA in the germline V gene. V lost 5 bases to trimming and J lost 9 bases, with 17 bases between them. CDR3 length: 13 amino acids. As DNA, the CDR3 is TGTGCCAGCAGCGGGTACGGGGGCTCCGGGCAGTACTTC. Its translation: CASSGYGGSGQYF.

This clonotype was observed at least ten times. The chain has TRBV6-6 and TRBJ2-7; TRBD2 might be the D (6 bases). V was trimmed by 2 bases and J by 9 bases, leaving 17 bases between them. CDR1 is MNHNY and CDR2 is SVGAGI in the germline V gene (reference sequence). The CDR3 loop spans 14 amino acids. CDR3 sequence: CASSYQTWEAGQYF. The CDR3 coding sequence is TGTGCCAGCAGTTACCAAACTTGGGAGGCGGGGCAGTACTTC.

There are a few counts of this clonotype. This chain joins TRBV6-2 or TRBV6-3 and TRBJ2-1, with 7 bases matching TRBD1. This CDR3 contains 11 residues. Germline V gives CDR1 MNHEY, CDR2 SVGEGT. V trimming: 7 bases; J trimming: 8 bases; junction bases outside the gene matches: 2. The CDR3 loop is CASKGGHEQFF. CDR3 in DNA: TGTGCCAGCAAAGGGGGCCATGAGCAGTTCTTC.

J is TRBJ1-2 and V is TRBV28; no reliable D call. Germline V gene data show CDR1 as MDHEN and CDR2 as SYDVKM. V was cut by 6 bases and J by 5 bases, with 10 bases left in between. The CDR3 spans 12 residues. The CDR3, as DNA: TGTGCCAGCAGCCTCCAAGATTATGGCTACACCTTC. This encodes CASSLQDYGYTF.

The chain recombines TRBV5-1 with TRBJ2-7, with D unclear. Trimming shortened V by 1 base and J by 3 bases, and 11 bases separated the two germline ends. The CDR3 totals 14 residues. Germline-derived CDR1 and CDR2 are SGHRS and YFSETQ. CDR3 DNA sequence: TGCGCCAGCAGCTTGTGGACGGAACACTACGAGCAGTACTTC. Protein: CASSLWTEHYEQYF.

This chain uses TRBV7-2 with TRBJ2-7; D is ambiguous. This CDR3 comprises 14 residues. Germline V gene sequence: CDR1 SGHTA, CDR2 FQGNSA. Trimming removed 2 bases from V and 6 bases from J, with 14 bases in between. The CDR3 DNA is TGTGCCAGCAGCTTATTGGGCCCCAGCAGCGAGCAGTACTTC. Protein product: CASSLLGPSSEQYF.

This clonotype was observed a few times. The rearrangement uses TRBV28 and TRBJ2-3, with D maybe TRBD2 (5 bases). The germline V gene encodes CDR1 MDHEN and CDR2 SYDVKM. The CDR3 has 15 residues. V was pared by 8 bases and J by 1 base, with 16 bases between. In DNA form, the CDR3 reads TGTGCCAGCTGGGCACTAGAGGCGGGCACAGATACGCAGTATTTT. It is translated as CASWALEAGTDTQYF. Full variable domain (missing parts from reference TRBV28 and TRBJ2-3): DVKVTQSSRYLVKRTGEKVFLECVQDMDHENMFWYRQDPGLGLRLIYFSYDVKMKEKGDIPEGYSVSREKKERFSLILESASTNQTSMYLCASWALEAGTDTQYFGPGTRLTVL.

The table lists this clonotype with a few counts. This chain joins TRBV29-1 and TRBJ2-5; D uncertain. Between the trimmed V and J ends, which lost 5 bases and 2 bases, there was a span of 9 bases. Looked up from germline, CDR1 is SQVTM and CDR2 is ANQGSEA. The CDR3 totals 12 residues. Here the CDR3 reads CSVFRYQETQYF. The CDR3 DNA sequence: TGCAGCGTTTTCAGGTATCAAGAGACCCAGTACTTC.